This section outlines one T cell receptor (beta chain) sequence together with its context. Its antigen is as yet unknown. This entry belongs to a study of cytotoxic CD8 clonotypes in ibrutinib-treated CLL. Overall study findings and caveats: Whereas clonality rose at ibrutinib response, it declined toward baseline at progression.

The CDR3 contains 14 residues. Unmatched junction bases numbered 9, after V lost 4 bases and J lost 7 bases. From germline, CDR1 is SEHNR and CDR2 FQNEAQ (reference sequence). The assay was immunoSEQ multiplex PCR, and TCRdb's table has in-frame clones only and misses some. The sample has about 89,000 clones; about 72% are singletons. J is TRBJ2-5 and V is TRBV7-9; the match to TRBD1 covers 7 bases. The receptor was derived from a human donor with chronic lymphocytic leukemia. This specimen consisted of PBMCs, obtained after 12 months of ibrutinib treatment. The CDR3 coding sequence is TGTGCCAGCAGCTACGGGACAGTTCAGGGGACCCAGTACTTC. Translating it yields CASSYGTVQGTQYF.